This is a list of T cell receptor beta chains from one sample in a study of identical twins. TCRdb reanalysed the 5' RACE reads using MiXCR and keeps one entry per CDR3 protein. The repertoire holds approximately 630,000 distinct CDR3 sequences, less than 9% seen once, with less than 2% in the top ten. These data were also reused for a study on yellow fever vaccine responses in identical twins.

Sequenced: PBMCs. Receptors originate from a woman younger than 35 in good health. Each CDR3 is given with its conserved first and last residue. A D gene is named only where the DNA matches it firmly. Only some rows state a clone size, as once, few, many or a class for expanded clones.

d_call j_call clone_size cdr3_length v_call cdr3_nt cdr3_aa
- TRBJ2-1 few 21 TRBV6-2/TRBV6-3 TGTGCCAGCAAACGACGCTTCGGACATTCCGTCCCTAGCGATTCCTACAATGAGCAGTTCTTC CASKRRFGHSVPSDSYNEQFF
TRBD2 TRBJ2-7 many 15 TRBV7-8 TGTGCCAGCAGCCTCAGACTAGCGGGAGGAGGTGAGCAGTACTTC CASSLRLAGGGEQYF
TRBD1 TRBJ2-3 many 16 TRBV4-2 TGTGCCAGCAGCCCGGACAGGGGCTATAGCACAGATACGCAGTATTTT CASSPDRGYSTDTQYF
- TRBJ2-7 - 15 TRBV21-1 TGTGCCAGCAGGCCCTTTGGGAGGGCCTCCTACGAGCAGTACTTC CASRPFGRASYEQYF
- TRBJ2-5 many 15 TRBV15 TGTGCCACCAGCAGAGAAAGGTGGGGGGCAGAGACCCAGTACTTC CATSRERWGAETQYF
- TRBJ1-3 - 12 TRBV29-1 TGCAGCGTCTTGGACGGAGGAAACACCATATATTTT CSVLDGGNTIYF
TRBD2 TRBJ2-3 many 14 TRBV10-2 TGTGCCAGCAGCTCCGGACTAGACACAGATACGCAGTATTTT CASSSGLDTDTQYF
- TRBJ2-2 few 17 TRBV7-3 TGTGCCAGCAGCTTAGGGGCCGGCGGAGTAAACACCGGGGAGCTGTTTTTT CASSLGAGGVNTGELFF
- TRBJ2-5 - 15 TRBV5-1 TGCGCCAGCAGCTCGAAGTTGGGATTGGGTGAGACCCAGTACTTC CASSSKLGLGETQYF
- TRBJ2-3 few 14 TRBV2 TGTGCCAGCAGTGACCTAGGGTCGGGAGATACGCAGTATTTT CASSDLGSGDTQYF
- TRBJ1-1 many 14 TRBV9 TGTGCCAGCACACAAGGACAGTCGAACACTGAAGCTTTCTTT CASTQGQSNTEAFF
- TRBJ2-1 few 16 TRBV3-1 TGTGCCAGCAGCCAAGATCGAACTCTTATACCGGATGAGCAGTTCTTC CASSQDRTLIPDEQFF
- TRBJ1-3 many 11 TRBV28 TGTGCCAGCAGTCAACTAAACACCATATATTTT CASSQLNTIYF
TRBD1 TRBJ2-1 few 15 TRBV7-9 TGTGCCAGCAGCTTCAATAGGGGGCAGAGTAATGAGCAGTTCTTC CASSFNRGQSNEQFF
TRBD2 TRBJ2-1 - 18 TRBV12-3/TRBV12-4 TGTGCCAGCTGTTTAGCAGGGACTAGCGGGAGCACCTACAATGAGCAGTTCTTC CASCLAGTSGSTYNEQFF
TRBD2 TRBJ2-2 - 20 TRBV11-1 TGTGCCAGCAGCTCAATCGAGGGGCCAGTAGCGGGAACGAACACCGGGGAGCTGTTTTTT CASSSIEGPVAGTNTGELFF
- TRBJ2-5 few 16 TRBV28 TGTGCCAGCACCCCAGGGGTAACGTTTGGGCAAGAGACCCAGTACTTC CASTPGVTFGQETQYF
- TRBJ1-4 - 15 TRBV25-1 TGTGCCAGCAGTGAGCCCGACAGTCCAAATGAAAAACTGTTTTTT CASSEPDSPNEKLFF
- TRBJ2-5 few 13 TRBV5-1 TGCGCCAGCAGCTTCGGGTCCTGGGAGACCCAGTACTTC CASSFGSWETQYF
- TRBJ2-7 few 16 TRBV6-5 TGTGCCAGCAGTTACTCGTCTTCGCCGGTCTCCTACGAGCAGTACTTC CASSYSSSPVSYEQYF
TRBD1 TRBJ1-2 many 16 TRBV5-6 TGTGCCAGCAGCTTGCAGGGGGTTTTTTTCTACTATGGCTACACCTTC CASSLQGVFFYYGYTF
TRBD2 TRBJ2-5 many 14 TRBV24-1 TGTGCCACCAGCCTTAGCGGGGGGGCCGGGACCCAGTACTTC CATSLSGGAGTQYF
TRBD2 TRBJ2-5 few 14 TRBV6-1 TGTGCCAGCCTCGGGGGGGGGGCAGGAGAGACCCAGTACTTC CASLGGGAGETQYF
- TRBJ1-2 many 13 TRBV2 TGTGCCAGCAGTGAAGCTGTTAACTATGGCTACACCTTC CASSEAVNYGYTF
TRBD2 TRBJ2-3 - 17 TRBV20-1 TGCAGTGCTAGAGATCTGAGCGGGAGCACGGGCACAGATACGCAGTATTTT CSARDLSGSTGTDTQYF
TRBD1 TRBJ2-2 few 15 TRBV4-2 TGTGCCAGCAGGACCGACAGGGTAGACACCGGGGAGCTGTTTTTT CASRTDRVDTGELFF
- TRBJ2-1 - 15 TRBV12-3/TRBV12-4 TGTGCCAGCACTCTACAGGCTAGCGCTCCCCATGAGCAGTTCTTC CASTLQASAPHEQFF
- TRBJ2-7 many 14 TRBV7-9 TGTGCCAGCAGCTCGCCGGGACATCTTTACGAGCAGTACTTC CASSSPGHLYEQYF
TRBD1 TRBJ1-5 few 15 TRBV12-3/TRBV12-4 TGTGCCAGCAGTGTCACAGGGGGTAGCAATCAGCCCCAGCATTTT CASSVTGGSNQPQHF
- TRBJ2-3 many 18 TRBV24-1 TGTGCCACCAGTGATCCCGCGGTGGGGACACCGATCACAGATACGCAGTATTTT CATSDPAVGTPITDTQYF
TRBD1 TRBJ2-3 - 14 TRBV5-5 TGTGCCAGCAGCCAGGGACAGATCACAGATACGCAGTATTTT CASSQGQITDTQYF
- TRBJ2-2 many 16 TRBV19 TGTGCCAGTAGTATAGGGCCGGGACTGAACACCGGGGAGCTGTTTTTT CASSIGPGLNTGELFF
TRBD2 TRBJ2-5 few 16 TRBV4-1 TGCGCCAGCAGCCAAGGAACTAGCGGGGGAGGCGAGACCCAGTACTTC CASSQGTSGGGETQYF
- TRBJ2-7 - 14 TRBV6-1 TGTGCCAGCAGTGAAGTCGGAAGCACGTACGAGCAGTACTTC CASSEVGSTYEQYF